This TCR beta chain was captured by sequencing in a study of blood T cell repertoires in COVID-19 (dated by TCRdb to 2018 to 2020). Looking at the study overall: Samples from collaborators originated in the United States, Italy and Spain and spanned both the acute and convalescent phases of COVID-19. The material from the prospective study consisted of cDNA or gDNA derived from T cells, B-cell-depleted T cells, or PBMCs. The dataset comprised deeply sampled blood TCRbeta repertoires from subjects exposed to, actively infected with, or recovered from COVID-19. The repertoires were released in a freely available public database meant as a resource for research on the immune response to SARS-CoV-2. Samples came from the ongoing ImmuneRACE study (first 160 participants) plus 1,254 subjects from 6 global collaborators. The sample metadata nearly always contained a de-identified subject ID, COVID-19 status, age in years and sex. Where available, HLA class I and class II types were taken from metadata supplied by the sample provider and were not determined by assay-based typing.

The germline V gene encodes CDR1 LGHDT and CDR2 YNNKEL (reference sequence). The CDR3 spans 14 residues, from the cysteine through the phenylalanine. Of the read, only the CDR3 DNA is kept; its 42 bases are in frame from base 1. V loses 0 bases of germline sequence and J loses 4 bases, and the interval between the two ends is 8 bases. For this clone: Its binding antigen is unknown. The record has no base qualities; no much larger clone is one base away.

Results and caveats for the whole study, not just this receptor: The quantity of clinical and demographic metadata differed by source and by participant and was supplied without curation.

The immunoSEQ Assay, a bias-controlled multiplex PCR, was used to amplify TCRbeta CDR3 regions from genomic DNA. Processing in the source paper ran as follows. Within the assay, amplification of reference gene primers was used to estimate how many nucleated cells each sample contained. Sequence reads were collapsed and filtered to measure the absolute abundance of every unique TCRbeta CDR3 rearrangement. For each sample, productive Simpson clonality was calculated as the square root of Simpson's diversity index across productive rearrangements. The clones in this table, taken by TCRdb from immuneACCESS, are in-frame only. Not every clone is retained; where verified, under half of the shortfall comes from an unresolved V gene, and the cause of the rest is unknown. The DNA gave D and trimming, while V, J and clone size come from that table. In this sample the table shows tens of thousands of clones, approximately 70% of which occur a single time. 20% to 25% of the sample is held by the ten biggest clonotypes.

Collaborating institutions collected whole blood in K2EDTA tubes following their own protocols. Collaborator samples were shipped for TCRbeta analysis as frozen whole blood, isolated PBMCs, or DNA extracted from either sample type. The V and J segments used are TRBV3-1 (or the pseudogene TRBV3-2) and TRBJ2-3, and the D gene may be TRBD1, 5 bases matching. Sample: peripheral blood. This clonotype was obtained from a woman aged 55-70 years in a cohort sampled during active or convalescent COVID-19. The CDR3 is CASSQEGRADTQYF. The DNA sequence reads TGTGCCAGCAGCCAAGAAGGCAGGGCAGATACGCAGTATTTT.